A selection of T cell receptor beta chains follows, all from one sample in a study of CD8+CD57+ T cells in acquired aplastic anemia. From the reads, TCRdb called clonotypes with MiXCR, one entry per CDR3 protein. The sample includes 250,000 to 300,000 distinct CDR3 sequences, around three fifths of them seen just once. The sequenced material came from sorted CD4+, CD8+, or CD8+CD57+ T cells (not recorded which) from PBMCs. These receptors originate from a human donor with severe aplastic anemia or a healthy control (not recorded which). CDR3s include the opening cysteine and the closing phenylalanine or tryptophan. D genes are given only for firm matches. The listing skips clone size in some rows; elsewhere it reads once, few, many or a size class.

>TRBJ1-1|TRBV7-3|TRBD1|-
CASKDRGSTEAFF
TGTGCCAGTAAGGACAGGGGGTCCACTGAAGCTTTCTTT
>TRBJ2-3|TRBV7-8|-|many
CASSTTQTVRDTQYF
TGTGCCAGCAGCACTACCCAAACCGTCAGAGATACGCAGTATTTT
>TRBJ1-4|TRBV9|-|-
CASSVPTATNEKLFF
TGTGCCAGCAGCGTCCCGACAGCGACTAATGAAAAACTGTTTTTT
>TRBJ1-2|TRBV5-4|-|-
CASSPAGGKGYTF
TGTGCCAGCAGCCCCGCCGGGGGGAAGGGCTACACCTTC
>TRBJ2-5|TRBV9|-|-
CASSVGTNQETQYF
TGTGCCAGCAGCGTAGGGACTAACCAAGAGACCCAGTACTTC
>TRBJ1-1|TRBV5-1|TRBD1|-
CASSLATGGFAAFF
TGCGCCAGCAGCTTGGCTACAGGGGGCTTTGCGGCTTTCTTT
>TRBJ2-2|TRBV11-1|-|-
CASSLASRTTGELFF
TGTGCCAGCAGCTTAGCTAGCCGAACCACCGGGGAGCTGTTTTTT
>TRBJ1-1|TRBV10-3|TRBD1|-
CAISEGQGGSTEAFF
TGTGCCATCAGTGAAGGACAGGGGGGAAGCACTGAAGCTTTCTTT
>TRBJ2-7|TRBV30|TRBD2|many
CAWNPPGLAGAYEQYF
TGTGCCTGGAATCCGCCGGGACTAGCGGGGGCCTACGAGCAGTACTTC
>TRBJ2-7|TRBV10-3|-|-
CAAAGGTEYYEQYF
TGTGCCGCAGCGGGCGGGACAGAATACTACGAGCAGTACTTC
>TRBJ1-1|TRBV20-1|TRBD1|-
CSARDQAGGTEAFF
TGCAGCGCTAGAGATCAGGCAGGGGGGACTGAAGCTTTCTTT
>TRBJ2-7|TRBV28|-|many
CASSLGVGGLAYEQYF
TGTGCCAGCAGTTTAGGGGTTGGCGGGTTAGCCTACGAGCAGTACTTC
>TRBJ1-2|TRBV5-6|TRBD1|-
CASSRGQLNYGYTF
TGTGCCAGCAGCCGGGGACAGTTAAACTATGGCTACACCTTC
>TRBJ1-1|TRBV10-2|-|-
CASRREAEAFF
TGCGCCAGCAGAAGGGAAGCTGAAGCTTTCTTT
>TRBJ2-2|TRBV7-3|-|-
CASSPHGNTGELFF
TGTGCCAGCAGCCCTCACGGGAACACCGGGGAGCTGTTTTTT
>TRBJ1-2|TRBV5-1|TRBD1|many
CASSHGQGGSIYGYTF
TGCGCCAGCAGCCACGGACAGGGGGGGTCGATCTATGGCTACACCTTC
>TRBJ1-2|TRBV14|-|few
CASSQSRGGYTF
TGTGCCAGCAGCCAATCCCGGGGGGGCTACACCTTC
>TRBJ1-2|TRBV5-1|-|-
CASSIDRSLYGYTF
TGCGCCAGCAGCATTGACAGGAGCTTATATGGCTACACCTTC
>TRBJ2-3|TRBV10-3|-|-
CASSMTRGADTQYF
TGTGCCAGCAGTATGACCCGAGGGGCCGATACGCAGTATTTT
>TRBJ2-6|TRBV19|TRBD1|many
CASIGTGGFFWTGANVLTF
TGTGCCAGTATAGGGACAGGGGGATTCTTTTGGACTGGGGCCAACGTCCTGACTTTC
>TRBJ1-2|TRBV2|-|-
CASSDAQHYGYTF
TGTGCCAGCAGTGACGCGCAACATTATGGCTACACCTTC
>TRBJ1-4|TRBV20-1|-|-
CSARGQSNEKLFF
TGCAGTGCTAGAGGGCAGTCTAATGAAAAACTGTTTTTT
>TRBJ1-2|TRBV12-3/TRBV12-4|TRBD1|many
CASSLTGAISYGYTF
TGTGCCAGCAGCCTTACAGGGGCAATATCCTATGGCTACACCTTC
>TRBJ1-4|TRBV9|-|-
CASSVGGGTNEKLFF
TGTGCCAGCAGCGTAGGTGGGGGGACTAATGAAAAACTGTTTTTT
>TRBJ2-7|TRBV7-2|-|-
CAGSSSIRKQYF
TGTGCCGGCAGCTCGAGTATTCGCAAGCAGTACTTC
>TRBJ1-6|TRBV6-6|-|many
CASSEVVGQHNSPLHF
TGTGCCAGTAGCGAGGTTGTAGGGCAACATAATTCACCCCTCCACTTT
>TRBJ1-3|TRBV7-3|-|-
CASTPGGPGNTIYF
TGTGCCAGCACCCCCGGCGGCCCTGGAAACACCATATATTTT
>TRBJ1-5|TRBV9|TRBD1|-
CASSQDRGIKAQHF
TGTGCCAGCAGCCAGGACAGGGGGATCAAGGCCCAGCATTTT
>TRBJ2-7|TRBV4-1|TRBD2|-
CASSPITSGGSYEQYF
TGCGCCAGCAGCCCGATCACTAGCGGGGGTTCCTACGAGCAGTACTTC
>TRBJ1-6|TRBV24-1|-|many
CATSESRDNSPLHF
TGTGCCACCAGTGAATCTCGAGATAATTCACCCCTCCACTTT
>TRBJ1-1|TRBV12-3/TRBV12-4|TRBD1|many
CASSFDREVFF
TGTGCCAGCAGCTTCGACAGGGAAGTTTTCTTT
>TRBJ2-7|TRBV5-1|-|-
CASSLGRSLGYEQYF
TGCGCCAGCAGCTTGGGCAGGTCCCTTGGCTACGAGCAGTACTTC
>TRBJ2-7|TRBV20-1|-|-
CSASIAAASSYEQYF
TGCAGTGCTAGTATTGCGGCAGCCAGCTCCTACGAGCAGTACTTC
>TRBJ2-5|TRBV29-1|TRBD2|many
CSVWTGGETQYF
TGCAGCGTGTGGACGGGAGGGGAGACCCAGTACTTC
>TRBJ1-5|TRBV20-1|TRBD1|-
CSAERGQGVTWDQPQHF
TGCAGTGCTGAGAGGGGGCAGGGTGTGACGTGGGATCAGCCCCAGCATTTT
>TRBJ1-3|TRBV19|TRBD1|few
CASSTTGTSGNTIYF
TGTGCCAGTAGTACGACAGGGACTTCTGGAAACACCATATATTTT
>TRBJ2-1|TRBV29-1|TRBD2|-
CSIGTSGYNEQFF
TGCAGCATTGGTACTAGCGGATACAATGAGCAGTTCTTC
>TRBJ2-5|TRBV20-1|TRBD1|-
CSARGTGRDQYF
TGCAGTGCTAGGGGGACAGGGAGGGACCAGTACTTC
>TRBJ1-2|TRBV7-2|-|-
CASSREGLYGYTF
TGTGCCAGCAGCAGAGAGGGTCTTTATGGCTACACCTTC
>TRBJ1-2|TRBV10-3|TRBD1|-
CAISRDRETFGYTF
TGTGCCATCAGCCGGGACAGGGAAACGTTTGGCTACACCTTC
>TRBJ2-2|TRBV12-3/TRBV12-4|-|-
CAGSFEYTGELFF
TGTGCCGGCAGTTTTGAATACACCGGGGAGCTGTTTTTT
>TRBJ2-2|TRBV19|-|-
CASTETTRNTGELFF
TGTGCCAGCACCGAAACGACACGAAACACCGGGGAGCTGTTTTTT
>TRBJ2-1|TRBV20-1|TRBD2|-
CSALSGGDWEQFF
TGCAGTGCCCTTAGCGGGGGGGACTGGGAGCAGTTCTTC
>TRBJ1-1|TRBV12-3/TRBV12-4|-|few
CASSLRTVFNEAFF
TGTGCCAGCAGTTTGAGGACGGTATTTAATGAAGCTTTCTTT
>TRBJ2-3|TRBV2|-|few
CASKAGAPPDTQYF
TGTGCCAGCAAGGCGGGGGCTCCGCCAGATACGCAGTATTTT
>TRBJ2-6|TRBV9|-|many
CASSVGALGANVLTF
TGTGCCAGCAGCGTAGGGGCGCTTGGGGCCAACGTCCTGACTTTC
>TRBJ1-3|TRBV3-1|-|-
CASSRGKTSPGNTIYF
TGTGCCAGCAGCAGAGGCAAAACGAGCCCTGGAAACACCATATATTTT
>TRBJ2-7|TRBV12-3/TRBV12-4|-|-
CASGIYIYEQYF
TGTGCCAGCGGGATCTACATCTACGAGCAGTACTTC
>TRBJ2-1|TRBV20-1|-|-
CSAQLDLTWDEQFF
TGCAGTGCCCAGTTGGACCTCACGTGGGATGAGCAGTTCTTC
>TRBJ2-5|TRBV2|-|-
CASSYTRGETQYF
TGTGCCAGCAGCTATACTAGGGGAGAGACCCAGTACTTC
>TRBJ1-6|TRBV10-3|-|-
CAIKNDGYNSPLHF
TGTGCCATCAAGAACGACGGGTACAATTCACCCCTCCACTTT
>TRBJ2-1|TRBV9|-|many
CASSPRLRSSYNEQFF
TGTGCCAGCAGCCCGAGACTCCGAAGCTCCTACAATGAGCAGTTCTTC